The 18 T cell receptor beta chains in this list originate from one sample, sequenced in a study of control samples from healthy donors and cancer patients. TCRdb's copy holds only in-frame clones and misses some; the assay was immunoSEQ multiplex PCR. The sample has over 85,000 clones, roughly 90% seen once. Material for sequencing was PBMCs. The receptor set was obtained from a woman in her sixties with lung cancer.

V and J are TRBV7-2 and TRBJ1-5; 7 bases agree with TRBD1. Germline lookup yields CDR1 SGHTA and CDR2 FQGNSA. The CDR3 has 15 residues. Trimming removed 2 bases from V and 4 bases from J; junction bases left unmatched: 5. The CDR3 loop reads CASSLTTGKNQPQHF. The CDR3 DNA is TGTGCCAGCAGCTTAACGACAGGGAAGAATCAGCCCCAGCATTTT.

The chain carries TRBV7-9 and TRBJ2-7, with D perhaps TRBD1 (5 bases). The CDR3 totals 12 residues. V dropped 5 bases and J dropped 7 bases, with 12 bases sitting between them. Per the germline V gene, CDR1 is SEHNR and CDR2 is FQNEAQ (reference sequence). The CDR3 coding sequence is TGTGCCAGCAGCCGCTTAGGGGTTGAGCAGTACTTC. Its translation is CASSRLGVEQYF.

This chain joins TRBV25-1 and TRBJ1-3; 7 positions agree with TRBD1. Germline V gene data show CDR1 as MGHDK and CDR2 as SYGVNS. This CDR3 is built from 15 residues. V shed 3 bases, J shed 4 bases, and the junction held 6 bases outside the gene matches. The CDR3 DNA reads as TGTGCCAGCAGTGATTCCAGGGGGACCGGAAACACCATATATTTT. Its translation is CASSDSRGTGNTIYF.

The chain is built from TRBV7-2 and TRBJ1-2, with no clear D. Germline V gene data show CDR1 as SGHTA and CDR2 as FQGNSA. This CDR3 contains 12 residues. Deletions cut 5 bases from V and 3 bases from J, with 7 bases between. The CDR3 is CASSPLDYGYTF. The CDR3 DNA is TGTGCCAGCAGCCCCCTCGACTATGGCTACACCTTC.

Here the CDR3 reads CASSETQGGDEKLFF. The CDR3 bases are TGCGCCAGCAGCGAAACACAGGGAGGCGATGAAAAACTGTTTTTT. The gene calls are TRBV5-1 and TRBJ1-4; tentative D call: TRBD1 (6 bases). The CDR3 is made up of 15 amino acids. V was shortened by 4 bases and J by 6 bases, with 16 bases between the two germline ends. The germline CDR1 and CDR2 sequences are SGHRS and YFSETQ.

V is TRBV5-1 and J is TRBJ1-6; TRBD1 is a possible D gene (6 bases). The CDR3 sequence is 15 residues long. Trimming stripped 6 bases from V and 7 bases from J, with 17 bases between. Per germline, CDR1 SGHRS and CDR2 YFSETQ. CDR3 sequence (DNA): TGCGCCAGCACCTTAGGAGACAGGCAGAATTCACCCCTCCACTTT. It yields the protein CASTLGDRQNSPLHF.

Comments on this clone: The DNA is left out, because the CDR3 cannot be placed on it with certainty; the CDR3 is given as TCRdb lists it. The chain employs TRBV7-2 and TRBJ2-7; TRBD2 is the table's D call and was not checked against the DNA. Germline V lookup: CDR1 SGHTA, CDR2 FQGNSA. The CDR3 totals 14 residues, both ends included. This chain's CDR3 is CASSSSGGFDEQYF.

The chain has TRBV6-6 and TRBJ1-1; no definite D call. The CDR3 runs 12 residues. Per the germline V gene, CDR1 is MNHNY and CDR2 is SVGAGI (reference sequence). V lost 0 bases and J 1 base, leaving 0 bases between the germline ends. The CDR3 reads CASSYSNTEAFF. The DNA for the CDR3 is TGTGCCAGCAGTTACTCGAACACTGAAGCTTTCTTT.

The CDR3 DNA reads TGTGCCAGCAGCCGGTTACAGGGGGAACAGGGAGCTTTCTTT. Protein product: CASSRLQGEQGAFF. The chain combines TRBV3-1 (or the pseudogene TRBV3-2) with TRBJ1-1, with TRBD1 matching 8 bases. V dropped 4 bases and J dropped 10; count of bases not matched to a gene: 11. This CDR3 is built from 14 residues. Germline CDR1 is LGHDT and CDR2 is YNNKEL (reference sequence).

The V gene is TRBV2, the J gene TRBJ2-5, with 7 bases fitting TRBD2. Germline V lookup: CDR1 SNHLY, CDR2 FYNNEI. V lost 3 bases, J lost 0 bases, and 4 bases stayed unmatched. This CDR3 region has 15 residues. CDR3 DNA sequence: TGTGCCAGCAGTGAGACCCTAGCGGACCAAGAGACCCAGTACTTC. Protein sequence: CASSETLADQETQYF. Together with reference TRBV2 and TRBJ2-5, the CDR3 gives the full variable domain: EPEVTQTPSHQVTQMGQEVILRCVPISNHLYFYWYRQILGQKVEFLVSFYNNEISEKSEIFDDQFSVERPDGSNFTLKIRSTKLEDSAMYFCASSETLADQETQYFGPGTRLLVL.

V and J are TRBV19 and TRBJ1-3, with TRBD1 as a possible D gene (6 bases). The CDR3 sequence is 18 residues long. With 3 bases removed from V and 2 bases from J, the gap between germline ends came to 20 bases. Germline V lookup: CDR1 LNHDA, CDR2 SQIVND (reference sequence). The CDR3 loop is CASSIGQFVYLAGNTIYF. The DNA for the CDR3 is TGTGCCAGTAGTATCGGACAGTTTGTATATCTGGCTGGAAACACCATATATTTT.

This clone appeared once. The V call is TRBV6-5, the J call TRBJ2-1; TRBD1 is a possible D gene (5 bases). The germline CDR1 and CDR2 sequences are MNHEY and SVGAGI. Between the trimmed V and J ends, which lost 2 bases and 0 bases, there was a span of 11 bases. The CDR3 contains 16 residues. CDR3 DNA: TGTGCCAGCAGTTACAGGGTGGGGCCCTCCTACAATGAGCAGTTCTTC. Its protein is CASSYRVGPSYNEQFF.

The chain carries TRBV11-2 and TRBJ1-5; TRBD1 agrees at 9 bases. Germline CDR1 SGHAT, CDR2 FQNNGV. The CDR3 sequence is 15 residues long. V lost 2 bases to trimming and J lost 4 bases; unmatched junction nucleotides: 3. The CDR3 is CASSLQGTGNQPQHF. The CDR3 DNA reads as TGTGCCAGCAGCTTACAAGGGACAGGGAATCAGCCCCAGCATTTT.

V and J are TRBV19 and TRBJ1-5; the D gene is possibly TRBD1 (5 bases). Trimming stripped 6 bases from V and 3 bases from J, with 15 bases between. The CDR3 runs to 15 residues. Looked up from germline, CDR1 is LNHDA and CDR2 is SQIVND (reference sequence). The CDR3 sequence: CASRRPGPNNQPQHF. The DNA of the CDR3 is TGTGCCAGTAGACGTCCAGGGCCCAACAATCAGCCCCAGCATTTT.

The chain employs TRBV14 and TRBJ2-1; 14 bases line up with TRBD2. Germline V gene sequence: CDR1 SGHDN, CDR2 FVKESK. With 1 base clipped from V and 1 base from J, the junction kept 3 bases outside the gene matches. The CDR3 contains 18 residues. CDR3 in amino acids: CASSQGLAGGPSYNEQFF. The DNA for the CDR3 is TGTGCCAGCAGCCAAGGACTAGCGGGAGGGCCGTCCTACAATGAGCAGTTCTTC.

The chain employs TRBV30 and TRBJ1-5; perhaps TRBD1 as D (5 bases). Between the trimmed V and J ends, which lost 0 bases and 0 bases, there was a span of 9 bases. CDR1 and CDR2 from the germline V gene are GTSNPN and SVGIG (reference sequence). The CDR3 loop spans 15 amino acids. This CDR3 reads CAWSVGGASNQPQHF. The CDR3 DNA is TGTGCCTGGAGTGTCGGGGGAGCTAGCAATCAGCCCCAGCATTTT.

The V gene is TRBV5-4, the J gene TRBJ1-1; D gene unclear. Germline CDR1 is SGHNT and CDR2 is YYREEE (reference sequence). The CDR3 runs to 15 residues. V was trimmed by 5 bases and J by 4 bases, leaving 18 bases between them. Here the CDR3 DNA reads TGTGCCAGCAGTTCAGCGACGGCGCGCGGCACTGAAGCTTTCTTT. This encodes CASSSATARGTEAFF.

A remark on this clone: A junction end diverges from the germline sequence, so it may reflect a read error. This rearrangement joins TRBV2 to TRBJ1-2, with a possible D match to TRBD1 (6 bases). CDR1 is SNHLY, CDR2 FYNNEI, per germline. The CDR3 contains 16 residues. This chain's CDR3 is CASSEGGHRMGYGYTF. The CDR3, as DNA: TGTGCCAGCAGCGAAGGGGGACACCGCATGGGTTATGGCTACACCTTC. Using reference TRBV2 and TRBJ1-2 for the parts outside the CDR3, the full variable domain is EPEVTQTPSHQVTQMGQEVILRCVPISNHLYFYWYRQILGQKVEFLVSFYNNEISEKSEIFDDQFSVERPDGSNFTLKIRSTKLEDSAMYFCASSEGGHRMGYGYTFGSGTRLTVV.